This passage covers 31 T cell receptor beta chains from one sample sequenced in a study of T cell responses to AZD1222 COVID-19 vaccine. Some clones are missing from TCRdb's copy, which holds only in-frame ones; the method was immunoSEQ multiplex PCR. The sample yields around 200,000 clones, around 88% seen once. The sample was peripheral blood, taken on day 0 of AZD1222 vaccination. The receptor set was obtained from an adult in good health.

The chain couples TRBV11-2 to TRBJ1-3, with 8 bases that match TRBD1. The CDR3 has 16 residues. Germline-derived CDR1 and CDR2 are SGHAT and FQNNGV. Unmatched junction bases numbered 13, after V lost 4 bases and J lost 8 bases. The DNA for the CDR3 is TGTGCCAGCAGCTCGACAGGGGCACTCCCGAGGGACACCATATATTTT. Its protein is CASSSTGALPRDTIYF.

The chain links TRBV1 to TRBJ2-6; the D call of TRBD1 is as the table states it, not checked on the DNA. TRBV1 is noted as a pseudogene. The CDR3 is 17 amino acids. The CDR3 bases are TGCACCAGCAGCCAAGATAAGGGACAACCTGGGGCCAACGTCCTGACTTTC. Protein product: CTSSQDKGQPGANVLTF.

This clone showed up just once. The chain is built from TRBV6-2 or TRBV6-3 and TRBJ1-2; D ambiguous. This CDR3 spans 15 amino acids. The V end lost 0 bases, the J end lost 4 bases, and 12 bases lay between the germline ends. The V gene's germline CDR1 is MNHEY and CDR2 SVGEGT. The CDR3 loop reads CASSYSSMGPYGYTF. CDR3 sequence (DNA): TGTGCCAGCAGTTACTCGTCTATGGGCCCCTATGGCTACACCTTC.

This clone was picked up one time. This chain links TRBV20-1 with TRBJ1-4, with D perhaps TRBD1 (6 bases). Germline V gives CDR1 DFQATT, CDR2 SNEGSKA (reference sequence). The ends were cut back, 6 bases at V and 8 bases at J, with 10 bases in the middle. There are 11 residues in the CDR3. In DNA, the CDR3 is TGCAGTGCCGGGACACGGGAAAAACTGTTTTTT. Translating it yields CSAGTREKLFF.

The genes are TRBV19 and TRBJ1-1; D gene unclear. With 3 bases removed from V and 4 bases from J, the gap between germline ends came to 12 bases. This CDR3 has 14 residues. Per germline, CDR1 LNHDA and CDR2 SQIVND (reference sequence). The CDR3 region is CASSISKGGTEAFF. The CDR3 DNA sequence: TGTGCCAGTAGTATTTCGAAGGGCGGCACTGAAGCTTTCTTT.

The chain joins TRBV5-4 to TRBJ1-2, with D hard to call. The CDR3 has 12 residues. Trimming removed 0 bases at V and 4 bases at J, with 4 bases between. From germline, CDR1 is SGHNT and CDR2 YYREEE (reference sequence). The CDR3 sequence is CASSLDAYGYTF. The CDR3, as DNA: TGTGCCAGCAGCTTGGATGCCTATGGCTACACCTTC.

Worth noting for this clone: The sample holds other DNA sequences that translate to the same CDR3. The rearrangement uses TRBV5-1 and TRBJ1-5; 8 bases align to TRBD1. The CDR3 is 15 residues long. Germline values: CDR1 SGHRS, CDR2 YFSETQ. The V segment lost 4 bases and the J segment 4 bases; nucleotides outside the gene matches: 7. CDR3 loop: CASSLGTGDNQPQHF. In DNA form, the CDR3 reads TGCGCCAGCAGCCTAGGGACAGGCGATAATCAGCCCCAGCATTTT.

Here the CDR3 DNA reads TGCGCCAGCAGCTTGGTCCCACAGCCCTTCTCTGGGGCCAACGTCCTGACTTTC. Its translation: CASSLVPQPFSGANVLTF. This sequence joins TRBV5-1 and TRBJ2-6; D gene ambiguous. CDR1 and CDR2 from the germline V gene are SGHRS and YFSETQ. The CDR3 has 18 residues. The V gene lost 0 bases and the J gene lost 0 bases, with 13 bases spanning the gap. Complete variable domain (other parts from reference TRBV5-1 and TRBJ2-6): KAGVTQTPRYLIKTRGQQVTLSCSPISGHRSVSWYQQTPGQGLQFLFEYFSETQRNKGNFPGRFSGRQFSNSRSEMNVSTLELGDSALYLCASSLVPQPFSGANVLTFGAGSRLTVL.

The chain recombines TRBV4-3 with TRBJ2-6; no clear D. The CDR3 consists of 17 residues. Per germline, CDR1 LGHNA and CDR2 YSLEER. V was shortened by 0 bases and J by 0 bases, with 9 bases between the two germline ends. The CDR3 DNA reads as TGCGCCAGCAGCCAAGATGCCATATACTCTGGGGCCAACGTCCTGACTTTC. Translating it yields CASSQDAIYSGANVLTF.

The count of this clone is one. The V gene is TRBV11-1, the J gene TRBJ2-2; D possibly corresponds to TRBD1 (5 bases). The CDR3 covers 15 residues. CDR1 and CDR2 from the germline V gene are SGHAT and FQDESV (reference sequence). The ends were cut back, 6 bases at V and 2 bases at J, with 13 bases in the middle. The CDR3 loop is CASSRSRVNTGELFF. The CDR3 DNA follows: TGTGCCAGCAGTCGCAGCAGGGTAAACACCGGGGAGCTGTTTTTT.

This clone showed up just a few times. This chain connects TRBV19 to TRBJ2-7, with a tentative D call TRBD2 (5 bases). Deletions cut 5 bases from V and 5 bases from J, with 13 bases between. Germline values: CDR1 LNHDA, CDR2 SQIVND (reference sequence). The CDR3 covers 13 residues. In DNA form, the CDR3 reads TGTGCCAGTAGTTTTCGGACTGACCACGAGCAGTACTTC. Translation: CASSFRTDHEQYF.

V gene TRBV3-1 (or the pseudogene TRBV3-2) combines with J gene TRBJ1-3, with D uncertain. From germline, CDR1 is LGHDT and CDR2 YNNKEL (reference sequence). The V gene lost 4 bases and the J gene lost 14 bases, with 15 bases spanning the gap. The CDR3 extends over 12 amino acids. The DNA of the CDR3 is TGTGCCAGCAGCCGAGTCGGGAGGGCTTTATATTTT. This encodes CASSRVGRALYF.

The chain has TRBV6-5 and TRBJ2-1; 8 bases line up with TRBD1. V was clipped by 10 bases and J by 10 bases; unmatched bases: 12. This CDR3 is built from 13 residues. In germline, CDR1 is MNHEY, CDR2 SVGAGI. CDR3 sequence: CATNRGRSLEQFF. The CDR3 nucleotides read TGTGCCACAAACAGGGGGAGATCGTTAGAGCAGTTCTTC.

This chain links TRBV4-2 with TRBJ2-5, with 9 bases lining up with TRBD2. CDR3 size: 16 residues. The V gene end was trimmed by 1 base and the J gene end by 3 bases; junction bases not matched to a gene: 6. Germline V gene data show CDR1 as LGHNA and CDR2 as YNFKEQ. This CDR3 reads CASSQGGSGREETQYF. CDR3 DNA: TGTGCCAGCAGCCAAGGCGGTAGCGGGAGAGAAGAGACCCAGTACTTC.

The chain recombines TRBV5-1 with TRBJ1-5; D unresolved. Germline CDR1 is SGHRS and CDR2 is YFSETQ. This CDR3 is built from 14 residues. Trimming took off 0 bases at V and 2 bases at J, with 6 bases between the two ends. The CDR3 loop is CASSLGTGNQPQHF. The CDR3 bases are TGCGCCAGCAGCTTGGGGACGGGCAATCAGCCCCAGCATTTT.

V gene TRBV3-1 (or the pseudogene TRBV3-2) combines with J gene TRBJ2-1, with a possible D match to TRBD2 (6 bases). V was clipped by 1 base and J by 0 bases, with 10 bases between them. The CDR3 sequence is 16 residues long. The germline gives CDR1 LGHDT, CDR2 YNNKEL (reference sequence). The CDR3 nucleotides are TGTGCCAGCAGCCAAGTTATCGGGAGCTCCTACAATGAGCAGTTCTTC. It codes for CASSQVIGSSYNEQFF.

About this clone itself: The sample holds other DNA sequences that translate to the same CDR3. The chain employs TRBV6-1 and TRBJ1-6; the match to TRBD1 covers 7 bases. V was clipped by 1 base and J by 7 bases; unmatched bases: 4. CDR3 length: 15 residues. Germline loops: CDR1 MNHNS, CDR2 SASEGT. CDR3 protein: CASSEGTGGNSPLHF. The CDR3 DNA follows: TGTGCCAGCAGTGAAGGGACAGGTGGGAATTCACCCCTCCACTTT.

The chain combines TRBV5-1 with TRBJ2-7; the D call may be TRBD1 or TRBD2 (5 bases each). CDR3 length: 14 residues. CDR1 is SGHRS, CDR2 YFSETQ, per germline. Trimming pared 3 bases from V and 5 bases from J, leaving 15 bases between. CDR3 sequence (DNA): TGCGCCAGCAGCTATGGTCACCTGGGGGACGAGCAGTACTTC. Translated, it gives CASSYGHLGDEQYF.

This rearrangement joins TRBV5-6 to TRBJ2-2; D remains ambiguous. Germline loops: CDR1 SGHDT, CDR2 YYEEEE. Trimming took 1 base from V and 2 from J, leaving 6 bases between them. This CDR3 has 14 amino acids. The CDR3 bases are TGTGCCAGCAGCTTGTTTACCAACACCGGGGAGCTGTTTTTT. Protein product: CASSLFTNTGELFF.

The chain uses TRBV19 and TRBJ2-3; D gene uncertain. V was trimmed by 7 bases and J by 3 bases, leaving 14 bases between them. This CDR3 contains 14 residues. Germline CDR1 reads LNHDA; CDR2 reads SQIVND (reference sequence). For the CDR3, the DNA is TGTGCCAGTACACTGACTCTAGGAACAGATACGCAGTATTTT. Translation gives CASTLTLGTDTQYF.

The V and J genes are TRBV4-1 and TRBJ1-5, with D tentatively TRBD1 (6 bases). Trimming removed 2 bases from V and 5 bases from J, with 10 bases in between. CDR1 is MGHRA, CDR2 YSYEKL, per germline. The CDR3 runs 14 residues. CDR3 loop: CASSQLRGDQPQHF. DNA of the CDR3: TGCGCCAGCAGCCAACTGAGGGGGGATCAGCCCCAGCATTTT.

The gene calls are TRBV29-1 and TRBJ1-1; D is unclear. V lost 2 bases, J lost 0 bases, and 7 bases lay in between. The CDR3 has 13 residues. Germline V gene sequence: CDR1 SQVTM, CDR2 ANQGSEA. This CDR3 reads CSVELGMNTEAFF. CDR3 sequence (DNA): TGCAGCGTTGAACTCGGTATGAACACTGAAGCTTTCTTT.

This clone occurred once. This chain uses TRBV6-6 with TRBJ1-2; D possibly corresponds to TRBD1 (5 bases). The CDR3 runs 13 residues. Trimming cost V 2 bases and J 8 bases, with 12 bases left between them. Germline V gives CDR1 MNHNY, CDR2 SVGAGI (reference sequence). Written as DNA, the CDR3 is TGTGCCAGCAGTTACGCGGAGGGGCAAGGCTACACCTTC. Translation: CASSYAEGQGYTF.

As DNA, the CDR3 is TGTGCCATCACCTGGTCCTCGACAGGGGAGCAGTACTTC. Amino acid sequence: CAITWSSTGEQYF. The V call is TRBV10-3, the J call TRBJ2-7, with TRBD1 identical over 7 bases. V lost 7 bases, J lost 7 bases, and 10 bases stayed unmatched. The CDR3 is 13 residues long. In germline, CDR1 is ENHRY, CDR2 SYGVKD.

CDR3 in amino acids: CASSRGQGPVAQYF. The CDR3, as DNA: TGTGCCAGCAGTCGGGGACAGGGCCCCGTGGCCCAGTACTTC. J is TRBJ2-5 and V is TRBV7-2; 9 bases agree with TRBD1. Per the germline V gene, CDR1 is SGHTA and CDR2 is FQGNSA. This CDR3 has 14 amino acids. V lost 6 bases, J lost 9 bases, and 11 bases stayed unmatched.

The V and J genes are TRBV30 and TRBJ1-5; D gene uncertain. Germline assignment: CDR1 GTSNPN and CDR2 SVGIG (reference sequence). The CDR3 spans 13 residues. V lost 5 bases to trimming and J lost 3 bases, with 11 bases between them. The CDR3 DNA sequence: TGTGCCTGGGGAGGGCCCAACAATCAGCCCCAGCATTTT. Translation gives CAWGGPNNQPQHF.

The chain uses TRBV4-2 and TRBJ1-2; maybe TRBD1 (5 bases). CDR3 length equals 14 residues. CDR1 is LGHNA, CDR2 YNFKEQ, per germline. V was clipped by 2 bases and J by 2 bases, with 9 bases between them. The CDR3 protein is CASSQNRGNYGYTF. The CDR3 bases are TGTGCCAGCAGCCAAAACCGGGGGAACTATGGCTACACCTTC.

The gene calls are TRBV27 and TRBJ2-7; D perhaps matches TRBD2 (7 bases). The CDR3 sequence is 14 residues long. Trimming took 5 bases from V and 6 from J, leaving 17 bases between them. Germline assignment: CDR1 MNHEY and CDR2 SMNVEV (reference sequence). The CDR3 protein is CASSPPTRGAEQYF. CDR3 sequence (DNA): TGTGCCAGCAGTCCCCCCACCCGGGGGGCCGAGCAGTACTTC.

The chain couples TRBV28 to TRBJ1-1, with D possibly matching TRBD1 (6 bases). V dropped 5 bases and J dropped 1 base, with 17 bases sitting between them. The CDR3 has 16 residues. Germline-derived CDR1 and CDR2 are MDHEN and SYDVKM. The DNA for the CDR3 is TGTGCCAGCAGTCGTACCCGGGGGCGGGGGAACACTGAAGCTTTCTTT. This encodes CASSRTRGRGNTEAFF. Full variable domain (outside the CDR3, taken from reference TRBV28 and TRBJ1-1): DVKVTQSSRYLVKRTGEKVFLECVQDMDHENMFWYRQDPGLGLRLIYFSYDVKMKEKGDIPEGYSVSREKKERFSLILESASTNQTSMYLCASSRTRGRGNTEAFFGQGTRLTVV.

V is TRBV2 and J is TRBJ2-2; D is undetermined. The V end was cut by 7 bases, the J end by 3 bases, with 6 bases between. Per the germline V gene, CDR1 is SNHLY and CDR2 is FYNNEI. The CDR3 totals 12 residues. CDR3 coding DNA: TGTGCCAGCACCCTACACACCGGGGAGCTGTTTTTT. Its protein product is CASTLHTGELFF.

The chain recombines TRBV7-9 with TRBJ2-7; perhaps TRBD2 as D (6 bases). CDR3 length: 13 residues. Germline V lookup: CDR1 SEHNR, CDR2 FQNEAQ (reference sequence). Trimming removed 5 bases at V and 6 bases at J, with 14 bases between. The CDR3 loop is CASSPRRDSEQYF. CDR3 sequence (DNA): TGTGCCAGCAGCCCGAGAAGGGACTCCGAGCAGTACTTC.